Shown below are 4 T cell receptor beta chains from a single sample sequenced in a study of monozygotic twins with inflammatory bowel disease. Each CDR3 protein gets one entry in TCRdb, which reprocessed the 5' RACE reads and gives no DNA. This sample contains approximately 160,000 distinct CDR3 sequences. The material sequenced was blood. The receptors here all came from a human donor with ulcerative colitis or Crohn's disease, or a healthy co-twin of an affected twin (not recorded which).

The J gene is TRBJ2-5, the V gene TRBV3-1; the D gene TCRdb calls, TRBD2, cannot be checked with no DNA. The CDR3 spans 16 residues. The germline gives CDR1 LGHDT, CDR2 YNNKEL (reference sequence). This CDR3 is CASSRQLTTREETQYF.

The chain links TRBV6-1 to TRBJ2-3; checking the TCRdb D call of TRBD2 is not possible without DNA. The CDR3 is 15 amino acids. Germline V gene data show CDR1 as MNHNS and CDR2 as SASEGT. The CDR3 loop is CASRVPSGSTDTQYF.

The gene calls are TRBV25-1 and TRBJ2-7; the TRBD1 assignment by TCRdb is unverifiable without DNA. There are 15 residues in the CDR3. Germline CDR1 MGHDK, CDR2 SYGVNS. CDR3: CASSRTDVSSYEQYF.

The chain carries TRBV10-2 and TRBJ2-7; the TRBD1 assignment by TCRdb is unverifiable without DNA. From germline, CDR1 is WSHSY and CDR2 SAAADI. The CDR3 consists of 15 residues. The CDR3 here is CASEAPGTGAYEQYF.